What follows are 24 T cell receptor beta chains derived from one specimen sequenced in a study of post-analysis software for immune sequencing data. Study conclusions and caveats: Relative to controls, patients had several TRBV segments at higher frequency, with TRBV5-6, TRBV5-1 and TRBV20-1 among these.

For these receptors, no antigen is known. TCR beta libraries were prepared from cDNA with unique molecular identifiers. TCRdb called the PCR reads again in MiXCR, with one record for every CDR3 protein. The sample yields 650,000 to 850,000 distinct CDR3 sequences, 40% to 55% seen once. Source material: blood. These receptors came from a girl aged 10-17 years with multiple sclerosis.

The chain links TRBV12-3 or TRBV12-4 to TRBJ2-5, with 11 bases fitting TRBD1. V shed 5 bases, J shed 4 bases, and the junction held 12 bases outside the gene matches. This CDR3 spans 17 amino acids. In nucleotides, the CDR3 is TGTGCCAGCAGTCAAGTTCCGGGACAGGGGGTAACAGAGACCCAGTACTTC. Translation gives CASSQVPGQGVTETQYF.

The CDR3 DNA is TGTGCCAGCAGCCAGGAATTGACTCACGTATCCTACGAGCAGTACTTC. Its translation is CASSQELTHVSYEQYF. This chain joins TRBV4-2 and TRBJ2-7; D not certain. Trimming stripped 3 bases from V and 1 base from J, with 16 bases between. This CDR3 has 16 residues. Germline V gene lookup returns CDR1 LGHNA and CDR2 YNFKEQ.

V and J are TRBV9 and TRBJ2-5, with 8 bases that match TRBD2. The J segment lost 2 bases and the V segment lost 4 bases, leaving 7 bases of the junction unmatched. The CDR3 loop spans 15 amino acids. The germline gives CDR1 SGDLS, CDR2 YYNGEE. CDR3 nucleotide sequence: TGTGCCAGCAGCAATACCCGGGGGGGACAAGAGACCCAGTACTTC. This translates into CASSNTRGGQETQYF.

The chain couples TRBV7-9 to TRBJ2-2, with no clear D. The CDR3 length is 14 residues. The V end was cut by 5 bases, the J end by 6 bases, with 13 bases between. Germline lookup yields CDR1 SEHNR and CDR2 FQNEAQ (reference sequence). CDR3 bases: TGTGCCAGCAGCCCCTCGTCGGGTCCCGGGGAGCTGTTTTTT. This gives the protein CASSPSSGPGELFF.

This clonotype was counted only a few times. CDR3 sequence reads: CASSLEGLIYEQFF. The CDR3 bases are TGTGCCAGCAGCTTAGAGGGCCTCATTTATGAGCAGTTCTTC. V is TRBV7-8 and J is TRBJ2-1; D is undetermined. Germline CDR1 reads SGHVS; CDR2 reads FQNEAQ. This CDR3 is built from 14 residues. The V end lost 1 base, the J end lost 8 bases, and 12 bases lay between the germline ends.

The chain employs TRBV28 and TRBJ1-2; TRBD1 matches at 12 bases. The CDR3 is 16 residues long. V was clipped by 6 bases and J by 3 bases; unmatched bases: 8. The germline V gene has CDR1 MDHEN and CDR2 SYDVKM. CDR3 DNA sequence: TGTGCCAGCAGGCCCGGGACAGGGGGCGTCTACTATGGCTACACCTTC. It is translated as CASRPGTGGVYYGYTF.

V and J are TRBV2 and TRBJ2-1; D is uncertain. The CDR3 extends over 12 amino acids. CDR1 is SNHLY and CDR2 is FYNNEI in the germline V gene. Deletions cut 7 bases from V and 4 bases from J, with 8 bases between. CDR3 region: CASTTRYNEQFF. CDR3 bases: TGTGCCAGCACGACCCGGTACAATGAGCAGTTCTTC.

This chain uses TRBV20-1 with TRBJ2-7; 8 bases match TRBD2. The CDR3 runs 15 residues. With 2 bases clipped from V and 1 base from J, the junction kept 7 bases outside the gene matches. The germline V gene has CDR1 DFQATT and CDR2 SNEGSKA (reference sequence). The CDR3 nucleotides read TGCAGTGCTAGACAAACTAGCGGCGAATCCTACGAGCAGTACTTC. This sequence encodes CSARQTSGESYEQYF.

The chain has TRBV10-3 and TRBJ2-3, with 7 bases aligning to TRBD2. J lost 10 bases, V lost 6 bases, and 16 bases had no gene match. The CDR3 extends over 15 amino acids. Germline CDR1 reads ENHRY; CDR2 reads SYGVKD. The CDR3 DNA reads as TGTGCCATCAGGGAGAGCGGGGCCTCGGGGGATGCGCAGTATTTT. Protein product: CAIRESGASGDAQYF.

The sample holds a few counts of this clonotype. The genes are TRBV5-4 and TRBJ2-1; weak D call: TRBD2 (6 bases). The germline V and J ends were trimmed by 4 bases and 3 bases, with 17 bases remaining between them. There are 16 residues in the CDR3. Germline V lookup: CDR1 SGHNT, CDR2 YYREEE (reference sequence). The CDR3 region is CASSPTGTRSYNEQFF. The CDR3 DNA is TGTGCCAGCAGCCCCACCGGGACTCGTAGCTACAATGAGCAGTTCTTC.

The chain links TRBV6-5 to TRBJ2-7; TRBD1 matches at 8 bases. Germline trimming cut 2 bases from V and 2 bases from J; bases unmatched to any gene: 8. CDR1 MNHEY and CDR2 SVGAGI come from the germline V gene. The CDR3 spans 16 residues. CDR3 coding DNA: TGTGCCAGCAGTTACACGGGACAGGAATTACCCTACGAGCAGTACTTC. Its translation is CASSYTGQELPYEQYF.

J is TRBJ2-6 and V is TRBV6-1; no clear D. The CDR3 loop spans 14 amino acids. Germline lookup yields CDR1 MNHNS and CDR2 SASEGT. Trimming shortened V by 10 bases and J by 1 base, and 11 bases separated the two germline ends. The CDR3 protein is CATLPVSGANVLTF. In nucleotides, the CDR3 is TGTGCCACCCTACCAGTATCTGGGGCCAACGTCCTGACTTTC.

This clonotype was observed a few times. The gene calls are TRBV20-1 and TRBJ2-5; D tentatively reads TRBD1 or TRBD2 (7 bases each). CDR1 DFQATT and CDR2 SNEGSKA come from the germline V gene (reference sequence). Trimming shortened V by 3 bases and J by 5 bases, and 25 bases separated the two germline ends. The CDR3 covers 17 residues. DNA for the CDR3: TGCAGTGCTAGGACCTTTCCACCCACAGGGGAGGGGGAGACCCAGTACTTC. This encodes CSARTFPPTGEGETQYF.

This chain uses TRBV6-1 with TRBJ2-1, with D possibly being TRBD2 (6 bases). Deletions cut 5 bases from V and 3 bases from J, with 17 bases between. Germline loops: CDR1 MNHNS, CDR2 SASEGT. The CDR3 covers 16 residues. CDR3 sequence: CASSSRDLKSYNEQFF. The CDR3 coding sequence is TGTGCCAGCAGTTCGAGGGACTTGAAGAGCTACAATGAGCAGTTCTTC.

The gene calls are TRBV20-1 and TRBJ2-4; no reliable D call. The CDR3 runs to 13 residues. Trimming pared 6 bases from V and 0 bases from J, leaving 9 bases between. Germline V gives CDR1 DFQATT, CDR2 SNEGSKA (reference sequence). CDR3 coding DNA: TGCAGTGCGGTTATCCTAGCCAAAAACATTCAGTACTTC. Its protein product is CSAVILAKNIQYF.

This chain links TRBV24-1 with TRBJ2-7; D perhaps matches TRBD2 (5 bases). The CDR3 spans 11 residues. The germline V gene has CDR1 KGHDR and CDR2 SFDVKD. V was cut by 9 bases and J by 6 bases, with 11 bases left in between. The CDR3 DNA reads TGTGCCACCGGCTATCGGGGCGAGCAGTACTTC. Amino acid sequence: CATGYRGEQYF.

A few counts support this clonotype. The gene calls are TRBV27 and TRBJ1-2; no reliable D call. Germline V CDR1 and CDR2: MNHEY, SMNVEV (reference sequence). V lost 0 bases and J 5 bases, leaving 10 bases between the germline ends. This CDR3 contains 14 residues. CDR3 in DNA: TGTGCCAGCAGTTTATCAGGAGGGAAGTATGGCTACACCTTC. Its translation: CASSLSGGKYGYTF.

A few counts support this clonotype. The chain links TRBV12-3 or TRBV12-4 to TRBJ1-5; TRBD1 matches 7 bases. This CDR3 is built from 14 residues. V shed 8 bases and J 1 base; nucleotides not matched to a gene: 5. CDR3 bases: TGTGCCAGCGCTTCAGGGGGGAGCAATCAGCCCCAGCATTTT. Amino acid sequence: CASASGGSNQPQHF.

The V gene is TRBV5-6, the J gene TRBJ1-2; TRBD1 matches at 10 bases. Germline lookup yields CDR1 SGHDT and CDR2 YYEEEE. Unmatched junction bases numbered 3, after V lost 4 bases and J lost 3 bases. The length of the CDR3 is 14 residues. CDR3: CASSPDRGYYGYTF. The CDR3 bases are TGTGCCAGCAGCCCGGACAGGGGGTACTATGGCTACACCTTC.

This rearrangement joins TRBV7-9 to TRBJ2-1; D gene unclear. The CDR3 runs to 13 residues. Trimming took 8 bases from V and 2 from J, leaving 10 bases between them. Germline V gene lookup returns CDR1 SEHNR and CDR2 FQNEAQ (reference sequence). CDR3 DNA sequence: TGTGCCAGCGGATCCGGGCCCTACAATGAGCAGTTCTTC. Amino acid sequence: CASGSGPYNEQFF.

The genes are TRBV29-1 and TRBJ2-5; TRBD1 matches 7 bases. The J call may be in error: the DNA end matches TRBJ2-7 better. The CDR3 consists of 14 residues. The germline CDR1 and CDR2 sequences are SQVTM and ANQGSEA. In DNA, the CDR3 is TGCAGCGTCCTGGTACAGGGGACGATATACGAGCAGTACTTC. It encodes CSVLVQGTIYEQYF.

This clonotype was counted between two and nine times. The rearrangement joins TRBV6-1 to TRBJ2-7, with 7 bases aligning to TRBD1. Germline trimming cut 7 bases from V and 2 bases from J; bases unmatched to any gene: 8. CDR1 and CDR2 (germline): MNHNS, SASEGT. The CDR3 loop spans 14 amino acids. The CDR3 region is CASTLTGFAYEQYF. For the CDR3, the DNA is TGTGCCAGCACTTTGACAGGGTTTGCCTACGAGCAGTACTTC.

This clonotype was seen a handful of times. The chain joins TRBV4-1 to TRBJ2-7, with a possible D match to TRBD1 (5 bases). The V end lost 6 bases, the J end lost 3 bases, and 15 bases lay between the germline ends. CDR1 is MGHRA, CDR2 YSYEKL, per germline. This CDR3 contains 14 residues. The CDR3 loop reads CASRLDTFFYEQYF. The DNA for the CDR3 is TGCGCCAGCAGACTGGACACCTTTTTCTACGAGCAGTACTTC.

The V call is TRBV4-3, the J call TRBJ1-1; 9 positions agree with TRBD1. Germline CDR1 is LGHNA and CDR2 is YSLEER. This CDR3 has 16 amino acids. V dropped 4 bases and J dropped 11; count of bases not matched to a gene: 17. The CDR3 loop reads CASSLDTGTGNAGAFF. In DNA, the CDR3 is TGCGCCAGCAGCCTAGACACCGGGACAGGGAATGCTGGGGCTTTCTTT.